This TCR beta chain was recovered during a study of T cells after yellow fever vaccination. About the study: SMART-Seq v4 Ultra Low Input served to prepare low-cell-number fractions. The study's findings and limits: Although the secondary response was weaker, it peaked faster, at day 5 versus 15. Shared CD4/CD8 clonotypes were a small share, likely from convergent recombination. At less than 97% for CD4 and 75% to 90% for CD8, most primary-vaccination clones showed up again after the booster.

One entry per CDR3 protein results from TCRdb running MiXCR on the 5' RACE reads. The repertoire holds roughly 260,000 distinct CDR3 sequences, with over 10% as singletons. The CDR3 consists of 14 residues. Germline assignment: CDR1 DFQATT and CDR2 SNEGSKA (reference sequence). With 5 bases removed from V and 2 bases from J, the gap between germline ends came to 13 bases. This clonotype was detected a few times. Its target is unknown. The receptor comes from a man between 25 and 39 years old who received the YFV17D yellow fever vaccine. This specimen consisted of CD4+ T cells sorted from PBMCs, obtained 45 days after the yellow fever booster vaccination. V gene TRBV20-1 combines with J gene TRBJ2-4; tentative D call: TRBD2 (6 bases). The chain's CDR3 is CSAGVRGSKNIQYF. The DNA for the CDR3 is TGCAGTGCTGGGGTGCGGGGCTCCAAAAACATTCAGTACTTC.